What follows describes a single TCR beta chain. Its cognate antigen is unknown. Sequencing used immunoSEQ multiplex PCR; TCRdb keeps in-frame clones, though not all of them. The data show about 90,000 clones, around 90% seen once. These data are taken from a study of graft-versus-host responses after intestinal transplantation. The CDR3 has 14 amino acids. V lost 6 bases, J lost 0 bases, and 10 bases lay in between. Germline CDR1 and CDR2: MNHEY and SVGAGI. The source is a human donor who was the organ donor for an intestinal transplant. The sample in question was unstimulated CD4+ T cells sorted from spleen or lymph node cells, obtained before transplant. This chain joins TRBV6-5 and TRBJ2-3, with D unclear. CDR3 sequence: CASSQLPSTDTQYF. In nucleotides, the CDR3 is TGTGCCAGCAGCCAACTACCTAGCACAGATACGCAGTATTTT.